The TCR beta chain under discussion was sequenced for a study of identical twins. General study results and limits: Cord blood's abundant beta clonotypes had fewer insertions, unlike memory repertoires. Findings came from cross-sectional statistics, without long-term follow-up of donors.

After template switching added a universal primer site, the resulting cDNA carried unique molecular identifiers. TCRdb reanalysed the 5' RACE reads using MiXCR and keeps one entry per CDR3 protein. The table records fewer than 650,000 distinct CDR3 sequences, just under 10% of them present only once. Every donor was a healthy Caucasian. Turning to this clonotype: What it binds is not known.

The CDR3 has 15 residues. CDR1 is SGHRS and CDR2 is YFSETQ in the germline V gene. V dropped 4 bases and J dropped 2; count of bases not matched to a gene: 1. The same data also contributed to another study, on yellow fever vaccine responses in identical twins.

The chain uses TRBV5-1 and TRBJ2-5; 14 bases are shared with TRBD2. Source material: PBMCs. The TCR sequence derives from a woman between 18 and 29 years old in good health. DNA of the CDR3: TGCGCCAGCAGCGGGACTAGCGGGAGTCAAGAGACCCAGTACTTC. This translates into CASSGTSGSQETQYF.